This T cell receptor (beta chain) was recovered during a study of technical replicates of blood from a few donors. The V end was cut by 5 bases, the J end by 1 base, with 12 bases between. CDR1 and CDR2 from the germline V gene are MNHEY and SMNVEV (reference sequence). This CDR3 contains 14 residues. Sequencing was performed with immunoSEQ multiplex PCR; in TCRdb, only in-frame clones are kept and a portion is missing. The table has more than 80,000 clones, about 95% seen once; the top ten hold more than 0.3%. The V and J genes are TRBV27 and TRBJ2-7; maybe TRBD2 (5 bases). The sample consisted of T cells isolated from PBMCs. The TCR was taken from a human donor in good health. For the CDR3, the DNA is TGTGCCAGCAGTCCCTGGGGAGCATCCTACGAGCAGTACTTC. This gives the protein CASSPWGASYEQYF.